This T cell receptor beta chain was documented in a study of T-cell reconstitution after alpha-beta-depleted transplantation in children. TCRbeta library preparation incorporated unique molecular identifiers. TCRdb reprocessed the PCR reads with MiXCR, giving one entry per CDR3 protein. The table lists about 270,000 distinct CDR3 sequences, more than 8% of them singletons. With 6 bases removed from V and 8 bases from J, the gap between germline ends came to 19 bases. Germline-derived CDR1 and CDR2 are MNHNS and SASEGT. The CDR3 covers 15 residues. This clonotype has just a few counts. Specimen: PBMCs from the stem cell graft donor, collected from the stem cell graft. This receptor was obtained from a human donor who donated a stem cell graft to a child with SCID. The chain is built from TRBV6-1 and TRBJ1-4; the D gene is possibly TRBD1 (5 bases). The CDR3 DNA reads TGTGCCAGCAGGGGGGGGGGAGGAGGGATCGAAAAACTGTTTTTT. Protein: CASRGGGGGIEKLFF.